Each of the 25 T cell receptor beta chains below was sequenced from the same sample in a study of human T cells and chemical hapten exposure. TCRdb fed the RACE reads into MiXCR, producing one record per CDR3 protein. The sample lists tens of thousands of distinct CDR3 sequences; around 10% were seen once. This sample's time point: patch test 1, 2 weeks after DPC sensitization. Stated treatment: therapeutic diphenylcyclopropenone sensitization with weekly scalp DPC. Sequenced here: whole blood, sampled in connection with sensitization to the hapten diphenylcyclopropenone (DPC). The origin of the receptors is a woman aged 40 to 55 with alopecia areata. Some clones in this sample may be carry-over from other donors' samples.

This clonotype came up a few times. V usage is TRBV18 and J usage is TRBJ1-1, with 7 nucleotides matching TRBD1. Germline V CDR1 and CDR2: KGHSH, LQKENI. This CDR3 has 13 amino acids. The ends lost 6 bases at V and 7 bases at J; junction bases unmatched: 8. The CDR3 spells CASSPATGLEAFF. In DNA, the CDR3 is TGTGCCAGCTCTCCAGCGACAGGGCTTGAAGCTTTCTTT.

V gene TRBV19 combines with J gene TRBJ1-5; D possibly corresponds to TRBD1 (5 bases). Germline-derived CDR1 and CDR2 are LNHDA and SQIVND (reference sequence). CDR3 size: 14 residues. Trimming took off 7 bases at V and 7 bases at J, with 17 bases between the two ends. The CDR3 loop is CASTPLTGYQPQHF. In nucleotides, the CDR3 is TGTGCCAGTACTCCTTTAACAGGTTACCAGCCCCAGCATTTT.

This clonotype was counted at least ten times. CDR3 amino acids: CASSQDLLGANVLTF. CDR3 DNA sequence: TGCGCCAGCAGCCAAGATCTATTAGGGGCCAACGTCCTGACTTTC. The chain recombines TRBV4-3 with TRBJ2-6; D remains unclear. Germline V gene lookup returns CDR1 LGHNA and CDR2 YSLEER. The germline V and J ends were trimmed by 0 bases and 4 bases, with 7 bases remaining between them. The CDR3 runs to 15 residues.

This clonotype occurred many times. The rearrangement links TRBV2 to TRBJ2-2; a weak D match, TRBD1 (5 bases). Germline CDR1 SNHLY, CDR2 FYNNEI. The CDR3 sequence is 15 residues long. Trimming pared 6 bases from V and 2 bases from J, leaving 13 bases between. The CDR3 DNA reads as TGTGCCAGCAGCGCCCTAGGGGCAAACACCGGGGAGCTGTTTTTT. Protein product: CASSALGANTGELFF.

This clonotype was counted only a few times. The chain employs TRBV6-6 and TRBJ2-1, with TRBD1 matching over 9 bases. The CDR3 is 14 residues long. J gave up 8 bases and V 4 bases, and 6 bases lay outside the gene matches. The germline CDR1 and CDR2 sequences are MNHNY and SVGAGI (reference sequence). The CDR3 here is CASSSLDRGDEQFF. CDR3 sequence (DNA): TGTGCCAGCAGTTCCTTGGACAGGGGCGATGAGCAGTTCTTC.

Ten or more counts support this clonotype. Sequence at one end of the junction differs from germline and may be a read error. V gene TRBV7-2 combines with J gene TRBJ2-4; D is uncertain. The length of the CDR3 is 17 residues. Germline-derived CDR1 and CDR2 are SGHTA and FQGNSA. CDR3 nucleotides: TGTGCCAGCAGCTTAGCGGGCAGTCCAACCCAAAAAACCATTCAGTACTTC. It is translated as CASSLAGSPTQKTIQYF.

Many counts were recorded for this clonotype. The V call is TRBV11-2, the J call TRBJ2-7; D could derive from TRBD1 or TRBD2 (5 bases each). The CDR3 sequence is 13 residues long. With 4 bases removed from V and 6 bases from J, the gap between germline ends came to 13 bases. Germline V gene data show CDR1 as SGHAT and CDR2 as FQNNGV. The CDR3 loop is CASSSRGIFEQYF. DNA for the CDR3: TGTGCCAGCAGCTCTCGGGGCATATTCGAGCAGTACTTC.

The chain uses TRBV5-1 and TRBJ2-1; TRBD1 is a possible D gene (5 bases). The CDR3 spans 14 residues. V was pared by 2 bases and J by 8 bases, with 14 bases between. Germline assignment: CDR1 SGHRS and CDR2 YFSETQ. The CDR3 protein is CASSFAAPQDEQFF. CDR3 sequence (DNA): TGCGCCAGCAGCTTTGCCGCCCCACAGGATGAGCAGTTCTTC.

This clonotype was detected many times. V is TRBV6-2 or TRBV6-3 and J is TRBJ1-5, with D perhaps matching TRBD1 (6 bases). CDR3 length: 14 residues. CDR1 and CDR2 from the germline V gene are MNHEY and SVGEGT. V lost 4 bases to trimming and J lost 3 bases, with 10 bases between them. Written as DNA, the CDR3 is TGTGCCAGCAGTTTCAGGACAGCCAATCAGCCCCAGCATTTT. Translating gives CASSFRTANQPQHF.

This clonotype was seen ten or more times. The chain links TRBV5-1 to TRBJ2-2; D is unclear. Germline V gene sequence: CDR1 SGHRS, CDR2 YFSETQ. Trimming removed 5 bases at V and 5 bases at J, with 10 bases between. This CDR3 region has 13 residues. Here the CDR3 reads CASRHPGTGELFF. In DNA form, the CDR3 reads TGCGCCAGCAGACACCCTGGAACCGGGGAGCTGTTTTTT.

The gene calls are TRBV20-1 and TRBJ1-2; 7 nucleotides line up with TRBD1. CDR3 length: 13 amino acids. The ends lost 3 bases at V and 2 bases at J; junction bases unmatched: 3. The V gene's germline CDR1 is DFQATT and CDR2 SNEGSKA (reference sequence). CDR3 sequence (DNA): TGCAGTGCTAGGCCGACAGGGAACTATGGCTACACCTTC. Protein: CSARPTGNYGYTF.

This clonotype came up a few times. The chain joins TRBV3-1 to TRBJ2-3; D gene uncertain. This CDR3 has 13 residues. Trimming stripped 4 bases from V and 0 bases from J, with 5 bases between. CDR1 is LGHDT, CDR2 YNNKEL, per germline (reference sequence). Here the CDR3 reads CASSPDSTDTQYF. In nucleotides, the CDR3 is TGTGCCAGCAGCCCGGATAGCACAGATACGCAGTATTTT.

This clonotype was observed at least ten times. This chain uses TRBV5-1 with TRBJ1-1; 7 bases line up with TRBD1. The CDR3 loop spans 15 amino acids. Germline V gives CDR1 SGHRS, CDR2 YFSETQ. The V and J ends lost 3 bases and 1 base, in that order; junction bases with no gene match: 6. CDR3 sequence reads: CASSSTRQGNTEAFF. In DNA form, the CDR3 reads TGCGCCAGCAGCTCCACCCGACAGGGGAACACTGAAGCTTTCTTT.

Many counts were recorded for this clonotype. This chain joins TRBV14 and TRBJ1-3; no reliable D call. CDR1 SGHDN and CDR2 FVKESK come from the germline V gene. The CDR3 loop spans 16 amino acids. V gave up 1 base and J gave up 0 bases, with 10 bases separating them. The CDR3: CASSQVGGSSGNTIYF. CDR3 nucleotides: TGTGCCAGCAGCCAAGTCGGCGGTTCCTCTGGAAACACCATATATTTT.

This clonotype was seen many times. CDR3 bases: TGCAGTGCTAGGTTGAGGGATTTCGAGCAGTACTTC. Protein: CSARLRDFEQYF. The chain is built from TRBV20-1 and TRBJ2-7; D may be TRBD2 (5 bases). V shed 3 bases and J shed 6 bases, with 12 bases lying between them. Germline V gene sequence: CDR1 DFQATT, CDR2 SNEGSKA (reference sequence). The CDR3 runs 12 residues.

This clonotype was seen at least ten times. This chain connects TRBV4-2 to TRBJ1-2; D not certain. CDR1 LGHNA and CDR2 YNFKEQ come from the germline V gene. There are 14 residues in the CDR3. With 0 bases removed from V and 9 bases from J, the gap between germline ends came to 14 bases. CDR3 region: CASSQDKARTSYTF. CDR3 DNA: TGTGCCAGCAGCCAAGATAAGGCCCGGACGAGCTACACCTTC.

This clonotype was seen at least ten times. The rearrangement uses TRBV6-6 and TRBJ1-4, with D unresolved. This CDR3 is built from 16 residues. Germline V gene sequence: CDR1 MNHNY, CDR2 SVGAGI (reference sequence). V shed 2 bases and J shed 0 bases, with 10 bases lying between them. CDR3 nucleotides: TGTGCCAGCAGTTACGGTGAAGGAACAACTAATGAAAAACTGTTTTTT. Its translation is CASSYGEGTTNEKLFF.

The rearrangement links TRBV21-1 to TRBJ2-5; the DNA was not compared with TRBD1, the D call given in the table. TRBV21-1 is listed as a pseudogene. This CDR3 is built from 13 residues. The CDR3 DNA follows: TGTGCCAGCAGCACCACAGGGAAAGAGACCCAGTACTTC. Amino acid sequence: CASSTTGKETQYF.

This clonotype was seen a handful of times. The rearrangement links TRBV5-5 to TRBJ1-5, with TRBD1 identical over 7 bases. CDR1 is SGHKS, CDR2 YYEKEE, per germline (reference sequence). There are 13 residues in the CDR3. The ends lost 3 bases at V and 5 bases at J; junction bases unmatched: 2. The CDR3 sequence: CASSWDSYQPQHF. The CDR3 DNA reads TGTGCCAGCAGCTGGGACAGTTATCAGCCCCAGCATTTT. Complete variable domain (other parts from reference TRBV5-5 and TRBJ1-5): DAGVTQSPTHLIKTRGQQVTLRCSPISGHKSVSWYQQVLGQGPQFIFQYYEKEERGRGNFPDRFSARQFPNYSSELNVNALLLGDSALYLCASSWDSYQPQHFGDGTRLSIL.

On this clonotype itself: It may be a read error: a sequence one base away is much more abundant. The chain links TRBV28 to TRBJ1-6; D is unresolved. The V gene's germline CDR1 is MDHEN and CDR2 SYDVKM. The CDR3 runs 13 residues. CDR3 region: CPSSLTGNSPLHF. CDR3 coding DNA: TGTCCCAGCAGTTTGACGGGCAATTCACCCCTCCACTTT.

This clonotype appeared a few times. The V call is TRBV7-9, the J call TRBJ2-1; D could derive from TRBD1 or TRBD2 (5 bases each). The V gene's germline CDR1 is SEHNR and CDR2 FQNEAQ (reference sequence). This CDR3 region has 16 residues. Trimming removed 5 bases from V and 7 bases from J, with 21 bases in between. CDR3 protein: CASSKTGTLEKNEQFF. The CDR3 DNA reads TGTGCCAGCAGCAAAACCGGGACCCTAGAAAAGAATGAGCAGTTCTTC. Based on the CDR3 plus reference TRBV7-9 and TRBJ2-1, the full variable domain is DTGVSQNPRHKITKRGQNVTFRCDPISEHNRLYWYRQTLGQGPEFLTYFQNEAQLEKSRLLSDRFSAERPKGSFSTLEIQRTEQGDSAMYLCASSKTGTLEKNEQFFGPGTRLTVL.

There are many counts of this clonotype. The rearrangement links TRBV3-1 to TRBJ2-3; D gene unclear. Trimming shortened V by 3 bases and J by 6 bases, and 13 bases separated the two germline ends. Germline CDR1 reads LGHDT; CDR2 reads YNNKEL (reference sequence). The CDR3 spans 14 residues. CDR3 region: CASSQAPRSDTQYF. For the CDR3, the DNA is TGTGCCAGCAGCCAGGCCCCCCGGTCGGATACGCAGTATTTT.

The rearrangement joins TRBV6-5 to TRBJ2-3; 7 bases agree with TRBD1. Germline V gene sequence: CDR1 MNHEY, CDR2 SVGAGI. Trimming removed 9 bases from V and 3 bases from J; junction bases left unmatched: 9. CDR3 length equals 14 residues. The CDR3 reads CASRQGWGTDTQYF. CDR3 sequence (DNA): TGTGCCAGTAGACAGGGCTGGGGGACAGATACGCAGTATTTT.

This clonotype appeared a few times. V gene TRBV25-1 combines with J gene TRBJ1-5; D uncertain. Germline V gene lookup returns CDR1 MGHDK and CDR2 SYGVNS. There are 12 residues in the CDR3. The V and J ends lost 3 bases and 4 bases respectively, with 4 bases between them. The CDR3: CASSDRNQPQHF. CDR3 bases: TGTGCCAGCAGTGATCGTAATCAGCCCCAGCATTTT.

The genes are TRBV12-3 or TRBV12-4 and TRBJ1-1; 10 bases map to TRBD1. The CDR3 runs to 12 residues. V lost 5 bases, J lost 10 bases, and 4 bases stayed unmatched. The CDR3 sequence: CASSVGQGRAFF. The CDR3 coding sequence is TGTGCCAGCAGTGTGGGACAGGGGAGAGCTTTCTTT.